This T cell receptor (beta chain) was obtained from a study of vaccination effects on CD4 cells after COVID-19. About the study: After expansion with viral peptide pools in the ViraFEST assay, antigen-specific CD4+ T cells were sequenced. General study findings and limits: At late timepoints after vaccination, vaccine- and infection-induced clones shrank markedly.

TCRdb keeps only in-frame clones here, not all; method: immunoSEQ multiplex PCR. The data hold 45,000 to 55,000 clones, with about three quarters observed a single time. CDR3 length: 13 amino acids. Trimming removed 4 bases at V and 6 bases at J, with 13 bases between. Germline-derived CDR1 and CDR2 are LGHDT and YNNKEL (reference sequence). Worth noting for this clone: Its matching antigen is unknown.

On day 10 of culture, CD4+ T cells were separated out. BNT162b2 vaccine or mRNA-1273 vaccine was given to participants in two doses. Cultures had half their medium replaced with IL-2 medium on days 3 and 7. This specimen was CD4+ T cells from PBMCs cultured without peptide, taken after COVID-19 vaccination. This sequence was found in a human donor who received a COVID-19 vaccine. The V gene is TRBV3-1 (or the pseudogene TRBV3-2), the J gene TRBJ2-7; D unresolved. CDR3 DNA sequence: TGTGCCAGCAGCCCTGACGTCCAGTCCGAGCAGTACTTC. It encodes CASSPDVQSEQYF.